These 4 T cell receptor beta chains originate from one sample sequenced in a study of T cells in Graves' hyperthyroidism and ophthalmopathy. From RNA transcripts, TCR beta CDR3 regions were amplified. The TCR CDR3 was amplified in a first-round RT-PCR using the HTBI primer set. TCRdb reanalysed the multiplex PCR reads using MiXCR and keeps one entry per CDR3 protein. Among 540,000 or so distinct CDR3 sequences listed, around 16% were seen once. Sequencing input: blood. The receptors were sampled from a woman in her 30s with Graves' hyperthyroidism.

This clonotype was counted between two and nine times. This chain uses TRBV19 with TRBJ2-3; D possibly corresponds to TRBD1 (6 bases). This CDR3 has 14 amino acids. Trimming left V 6 bases short and J 1 base short, with 11 bases between. Looked up from germline, CDR1 is LNHDA and CDR2 is SQIVND (reference sequence). DNA for the CDR3: TGTGCCAGTAGAACACGACAGGGCACAGATACGCAGTATTTT. Amino acids: CASRTRQGTDTQYF.

The rearrangement uses TRBV6-5 and TRBJ2-4, with 15 bases fitting TRBD2. CDR3 length: 19 amino acids. Per the germline V gene, CDR1 is MNHEY and CDR2 is SVGAGI. V shed 4 bases, J shed 3 bases, and the junction held 10 bases outside the gene matches. The CDR3 region is CASSSPRWTSGRDKNIQYF. CDR3 bases: TGTGCCAGCAGTTCGCCCCGTTGGACTAGCGGGAGGGACAAAAACATTCAGTACTTC.

This clonotype was observed a handful of times. The rearrangement joins TRBV25-1 to TRBJ2-3; 7 bases align to TRBD1. In germline, CDR1 is MGHDK, CDR2 SYGVNS. Unmatched junction bases numbered 5, after V lost 4 bases and J lost 10 bases. This CDR3 is built from 12 residues. CDR3 loop: CASSGEQGSQYF. In DNA form, the CDR3 reads TGTGCCAGCAGTGGGGAACAGGGGTCGCAGTATTTT. The whole variable domain, filled in from reference TRBV25-1 and TRBJ2-3, reads EADIYQTPRYLVIGTGKKITLECSQTMGHDKMYWYQQDPGMELHLIHYSYGVNSTEKGDLSSESTVSRIRTEHFPLTLESARPSHTSQYLCASSGEQGSQYFGPGTRLTVL.

Of note for this clonotype: One base away lies a much larger clone, so this may be a sequencing read error. V gene TRBV4-1 combines with J gene TRBJ2-7; D possibly corresponds to TRBD2 (6 bases). Per germline, CDR1 MGHRA and CDR2 YSYEKL. Deletions cut 1 base from V and 7 bases from J, with 14 bases between. The CDR3 totals 14 residues. The DNA for the CDR3 is TGCGCCAGCAGCCAAGGCGTTCGGGAGAATGAGCAGTACTTC. Protein: CASSQGVRENEQYF.